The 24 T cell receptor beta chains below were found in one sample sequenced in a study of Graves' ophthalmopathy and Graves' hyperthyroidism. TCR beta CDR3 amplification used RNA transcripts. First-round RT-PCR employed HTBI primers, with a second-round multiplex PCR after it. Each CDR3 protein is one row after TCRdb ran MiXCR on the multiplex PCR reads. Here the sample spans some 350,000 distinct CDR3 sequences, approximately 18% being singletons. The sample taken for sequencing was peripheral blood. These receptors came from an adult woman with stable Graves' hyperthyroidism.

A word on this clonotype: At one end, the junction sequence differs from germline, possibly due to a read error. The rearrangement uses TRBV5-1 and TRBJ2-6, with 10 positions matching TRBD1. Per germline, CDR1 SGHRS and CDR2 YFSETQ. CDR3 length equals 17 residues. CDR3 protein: CASSPGQGSTGANVPTF. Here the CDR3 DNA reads TGCGCCAGCAGCCCGGGACAGGGGTCTACTGGGGCCAACGTCCCGACTTTC.

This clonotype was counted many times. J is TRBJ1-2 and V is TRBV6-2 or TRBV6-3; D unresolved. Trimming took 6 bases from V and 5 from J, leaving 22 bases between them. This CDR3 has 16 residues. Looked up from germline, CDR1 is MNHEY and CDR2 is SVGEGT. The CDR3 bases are TGTGCCAGCAGCCCCGAAGGGCCCCGCGCATATTATGGCTACACCTTC. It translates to CASSPEGPRAYYGYTF.

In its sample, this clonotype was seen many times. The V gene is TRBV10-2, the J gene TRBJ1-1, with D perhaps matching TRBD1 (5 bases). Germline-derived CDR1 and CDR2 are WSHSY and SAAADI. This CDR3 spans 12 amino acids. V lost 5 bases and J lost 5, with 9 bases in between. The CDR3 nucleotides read TGCGCCAGCAGTAAGGGGAGGACTGAAGCTTTCTTT. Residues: CASSKGRTEAFF.

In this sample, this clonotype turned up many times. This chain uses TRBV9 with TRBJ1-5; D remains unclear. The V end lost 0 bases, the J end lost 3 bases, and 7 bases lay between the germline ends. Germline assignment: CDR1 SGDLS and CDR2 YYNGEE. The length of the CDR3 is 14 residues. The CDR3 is CASSVDVNNQPQHF. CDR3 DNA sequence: TGTGCCAGCAGCGTAGATGTAAACAATCAGCCCCAGCATTTT.

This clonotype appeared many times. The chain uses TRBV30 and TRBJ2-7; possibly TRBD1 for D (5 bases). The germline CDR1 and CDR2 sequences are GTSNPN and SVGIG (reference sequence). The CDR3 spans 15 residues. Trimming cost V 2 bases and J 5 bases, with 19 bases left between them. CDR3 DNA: TGTGCCTGGAGTCTCCGACAGAGGCTAGGCCACGAGCAGTACTTC. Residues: CAWSLRQRLGHEQYF. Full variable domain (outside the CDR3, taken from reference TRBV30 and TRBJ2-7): SQTIHQWPATLVQPVGSPLSLECTVEGTSNPNLYWYRQAAGRGLQLLFYSVGIGQISSEVPQNLSASRPQDRQFILSSKKLLLSDSGFYLCAWSLRQRLGHEQYFGPGTRLTVT.

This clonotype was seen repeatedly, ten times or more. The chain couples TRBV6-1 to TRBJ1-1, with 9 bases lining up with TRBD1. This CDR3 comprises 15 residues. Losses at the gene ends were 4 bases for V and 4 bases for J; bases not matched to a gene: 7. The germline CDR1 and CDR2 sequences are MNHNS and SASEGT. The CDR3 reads CASSVQGAGGTEAFF. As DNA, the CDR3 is TGTGCCAGCAGTGTACAGGGGGCTGGAGGCACTGAAGCTTTCTTT.

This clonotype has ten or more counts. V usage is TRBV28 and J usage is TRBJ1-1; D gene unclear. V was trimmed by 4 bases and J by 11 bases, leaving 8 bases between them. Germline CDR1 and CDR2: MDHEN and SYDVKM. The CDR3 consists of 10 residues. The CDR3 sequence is CASSSKGAFF. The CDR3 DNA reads TGTGCCAGCAGTTCGAAAGGGGCTTTCTTT.

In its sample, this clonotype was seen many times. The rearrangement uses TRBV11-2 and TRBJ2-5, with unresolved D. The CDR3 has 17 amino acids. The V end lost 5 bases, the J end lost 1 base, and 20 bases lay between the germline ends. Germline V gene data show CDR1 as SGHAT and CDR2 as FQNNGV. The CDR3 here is CASSRRVLDKFQETQYF. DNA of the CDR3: TGTGCCAGCAGCCGACGGGTCTTAGACAAATTCCAAGAGACCCAGTACTTC. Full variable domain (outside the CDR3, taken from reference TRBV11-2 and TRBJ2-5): EAGVAQSPRYKIIEKRQSVAFWCNPISGHATLYWYQQILGQGPKLLIQFQNNGVVDDSQLPKDRFSAERLKGVDSTLKIQPAKLEDSAVYLCASSRRVLDKFQETQYFGPGTRLLVL.

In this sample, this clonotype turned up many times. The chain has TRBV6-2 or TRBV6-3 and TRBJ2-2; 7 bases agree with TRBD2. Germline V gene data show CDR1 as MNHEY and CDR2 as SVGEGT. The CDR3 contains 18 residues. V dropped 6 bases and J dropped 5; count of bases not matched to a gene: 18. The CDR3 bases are TGTGCCAGCAGCCTAAATATCGGGCCTAGCGGAAGGACCGGGGAGCTGTTTTTT. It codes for CASSLNIGPSGRTGELFF.

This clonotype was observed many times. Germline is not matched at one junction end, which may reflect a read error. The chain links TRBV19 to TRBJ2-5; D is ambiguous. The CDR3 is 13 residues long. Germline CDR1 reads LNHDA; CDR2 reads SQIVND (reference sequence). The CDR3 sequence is CASSINDQGTQYF. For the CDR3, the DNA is TGTGCCAGTAGTATTAATGACCAAGGGACCCAGTACTTC.

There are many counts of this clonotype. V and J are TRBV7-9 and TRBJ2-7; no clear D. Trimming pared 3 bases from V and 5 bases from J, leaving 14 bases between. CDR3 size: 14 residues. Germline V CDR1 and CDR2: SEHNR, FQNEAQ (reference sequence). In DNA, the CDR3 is TGTGCCAGCAGCTTCACGAAAGACGGAGACGAGCAGTACTTC. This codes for CASSFTKDGDEQYF.

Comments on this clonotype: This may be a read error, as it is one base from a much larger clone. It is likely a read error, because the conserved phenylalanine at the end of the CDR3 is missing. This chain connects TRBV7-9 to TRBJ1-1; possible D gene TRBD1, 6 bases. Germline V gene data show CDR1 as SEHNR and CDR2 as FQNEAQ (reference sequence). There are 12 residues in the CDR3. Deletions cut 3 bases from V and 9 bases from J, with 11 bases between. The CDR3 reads CASSLDRGKAFL. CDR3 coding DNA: TGTGCCAGCAGCTTGGACAGAGGTAAAGCTTTCCTT.

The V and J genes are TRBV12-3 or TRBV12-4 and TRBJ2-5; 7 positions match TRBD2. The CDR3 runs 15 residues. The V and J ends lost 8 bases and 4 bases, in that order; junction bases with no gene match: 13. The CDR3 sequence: CASRSGAGVVETQYF. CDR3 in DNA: TGTGCCAGCCGTAGCGGTGCGGGGGTTGTAGAGACCCAGTACTTC.

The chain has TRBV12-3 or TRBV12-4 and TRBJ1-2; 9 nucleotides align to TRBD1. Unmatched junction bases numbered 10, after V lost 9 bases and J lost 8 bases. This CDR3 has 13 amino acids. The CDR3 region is CASSQGATSGYTF. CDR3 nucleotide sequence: TGTGCCAGTTCACAGGGGGCAACTTCGGGCTACACCTTC.

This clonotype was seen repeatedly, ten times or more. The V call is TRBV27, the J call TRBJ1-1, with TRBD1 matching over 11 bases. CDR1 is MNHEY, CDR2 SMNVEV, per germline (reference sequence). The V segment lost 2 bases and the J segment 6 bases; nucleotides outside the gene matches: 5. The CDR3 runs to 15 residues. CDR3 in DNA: TGTGCCAGCAGTTTACTGGACAGGGGGCTGCCTGAAGCTTTCTTT. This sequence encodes CASSLLDRGLPEAFF.

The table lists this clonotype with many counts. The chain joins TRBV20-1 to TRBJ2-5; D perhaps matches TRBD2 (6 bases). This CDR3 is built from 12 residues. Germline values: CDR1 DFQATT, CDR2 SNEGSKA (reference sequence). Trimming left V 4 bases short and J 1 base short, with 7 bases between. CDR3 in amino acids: CSATGLQETQYF. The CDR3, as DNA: TGCAGTGCTACGGGACTCCAAGAGACCCAGTACTTC.

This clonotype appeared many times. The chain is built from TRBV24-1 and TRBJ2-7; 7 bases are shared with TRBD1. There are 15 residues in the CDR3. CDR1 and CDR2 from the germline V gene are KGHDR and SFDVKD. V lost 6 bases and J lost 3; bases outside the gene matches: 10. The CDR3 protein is CATSPGRGRGYEQYF. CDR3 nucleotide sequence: TGTGCCACCAGTCCAGGCAGGGGGAGAGGCTACGAGCAGTACTTC.

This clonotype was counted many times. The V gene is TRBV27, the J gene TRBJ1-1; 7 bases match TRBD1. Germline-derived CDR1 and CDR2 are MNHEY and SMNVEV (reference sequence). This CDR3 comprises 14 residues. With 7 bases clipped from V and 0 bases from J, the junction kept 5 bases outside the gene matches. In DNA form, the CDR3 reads TGTGCCAGCAAACCGACAGGGATGAACACTGAAGCTTTCTTT. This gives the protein CASKPTGMNTEAFF.

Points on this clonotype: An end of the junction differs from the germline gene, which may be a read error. CDR3 DNA: TGTGCCGCTAGCGGGATCTCCTTCGAGCAGTACTTC. It yields the protein CAASGISFEQYF. The gene calls are TRBV10-3 and TRBJ2-7, with 9 nucleotides matching TRBD2. This CDR3 region has 12 residues. CDR1 is ENHRY, CDR2 SYGVKD, per germline.

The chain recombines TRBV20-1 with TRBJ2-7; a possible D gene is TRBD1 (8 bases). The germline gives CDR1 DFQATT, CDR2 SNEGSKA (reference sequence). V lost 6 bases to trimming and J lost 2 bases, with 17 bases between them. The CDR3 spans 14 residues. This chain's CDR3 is CSANRGGATYEQYF. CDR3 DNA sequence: TGCAGTGCAAACAGGGGGGGGGCGACCTACGAGCAGTACTTC.

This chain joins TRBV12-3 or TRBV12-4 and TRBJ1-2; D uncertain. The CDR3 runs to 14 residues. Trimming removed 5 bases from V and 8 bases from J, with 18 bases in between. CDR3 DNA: TGTGCCAGCAGTCCCAGCCCGCGGGAAGGAGGCTACACCTTC. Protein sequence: CASSPSPREGGYTF.

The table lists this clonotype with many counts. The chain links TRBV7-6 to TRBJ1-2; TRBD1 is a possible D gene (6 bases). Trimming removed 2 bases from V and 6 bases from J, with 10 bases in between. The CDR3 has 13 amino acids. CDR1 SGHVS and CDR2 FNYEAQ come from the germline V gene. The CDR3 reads CASSLYRDDGYTF. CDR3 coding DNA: TGTGCCAGCAGCTTATACAGGGATGATGGCTACACCTTC. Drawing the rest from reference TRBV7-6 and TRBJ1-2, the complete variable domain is GAGVSQSPRYKVTKRGQDVALRCDPISGHVSLYWYRQALGQGPEFLTYFNYEAQQDKSGLPNDRFSAERPEGSISTLTIQRTEQRDSAMYRCASSLYRDDGYTFGSGTRLTVV.

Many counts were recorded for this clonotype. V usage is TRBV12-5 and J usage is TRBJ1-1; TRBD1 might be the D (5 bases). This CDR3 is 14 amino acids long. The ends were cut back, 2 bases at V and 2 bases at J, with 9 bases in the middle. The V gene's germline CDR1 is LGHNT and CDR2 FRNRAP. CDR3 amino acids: CASGLTGDNTEAFF. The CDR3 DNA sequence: TGTGCTAGTGGTTTGACAGGTGATAACACTGAAGCTTTCTTT.

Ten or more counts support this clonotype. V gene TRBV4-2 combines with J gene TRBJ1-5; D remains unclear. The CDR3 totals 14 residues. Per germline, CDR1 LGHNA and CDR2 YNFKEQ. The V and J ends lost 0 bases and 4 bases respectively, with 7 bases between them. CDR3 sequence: CASSQEQRNQPQHF. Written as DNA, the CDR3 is TGTGCCAGCAGCCAAGAACAGAGAAATCAGCCCCAGCATTTT.